These 30 T cell receptor beta chains were sequenced from one sample in a study of blood T cell repertoires in COVID-19. Here immunoSEQ multiplex PCR was the method, and the copy in TCRdb shows in-frame clones only, minus some. This table holds 84,000 or so clones, over 75% found once. What was sequenced was peripheral blood. The receptor source for this set is a human donor in a cohort sampled during active COVID-19.

Here the CDR3 DNA reads TGTGCCAGCAGCTTATCAACAGGGGGCTACTACGAGCAGTACTTC. This gives the protein CASSLSTGGYYEQYF. V and J are TRBV7-7 and TRBJ2-7; TRBD1 aligns across 9 bases. Unmatched junction bases numbered 5, after V lost 2 bases and J lost 3 bases. Germline CDR1 is SSHAT and CDR2 is FNYEAQ (reference sequence). The CDR3 is made up of 15 amino acids.

The chain combines TRBV11-2 with TRBJ1-1, with D uncertain. The V end was cut by 4 bases, the J end by 1 base, with 16 bases between. The CDR3 spans 16 residues. Looked up from germline, CDR1 is SGHAT and CDR2 is FQNNGV. This CDR3 reads CASSSTPRRPNTEAFF. The CDR3 nucleotides are TGTGCCAGCAGCTCCACCCCCCGGCGGCCGAACACTGAAGCTTTCTTT.

The gene calls are TRBV6-5 and TRBJ1-5, with 7 positions matching TRBD1. CDR3 length: 15 residues. V was pared by 0 bases and J by 6 bases, with 5 bases of the junction left unmatched. CDR1 MNHEY and CDR2 SVGAGI come from the germline V gene. In DNA, the CDR3 is TGTGCCAGCAGTTACTCGAGAGGGGGCGGTCAGCCCCAGCATTTT. It yields the protein CASSYSRGGGQPQHF.

The chain is built from TRBV5-1 and TRBJ2-2, with 7 nucleotides matching TRBD1. V lost 2 bases to trimming and J lost 4 bases; unmatched junction nucleotides: 5. Germline-derived CDR1 and CDR2 are SGHRS and YFSETQ. This CDR3 is built from 15 residues. CDR3 in DNA: TGCGCCAGCAGCTTAGAATCAGGGGGCACCGGGGAGCTGTTTTTT. Protein sequence: CASSLESGGTGELFF. Full variable domain (outside the CDR3, taken from reference TRBV5-1 and TRBJ2-2): KAGVTQTPRYLIKTRGQQVTLSCSPISGHRSVSWYQQTPGQGLQFLFEYFSETQRNKGNFPGRFSGRQFSNSRSEMNVSTLELGDSALYLCASSLESGGTGELFFGEGSRLTVL.

The chain uses TRBV7-9 and TRBJ1-4, with 9 bases that match TRBD1. Germline V lookup: CDR1 SEHNR, CDR2 FQNEAQ (reference sequence). The CDR3 has 15 amino acids. V lost 1 base, J lost 7 bases, and 4 bases stayed unmatched. Here the CDR3 DNA reads TGTGCCAGCAGCTTAGGGGACAGGGTTCGTGAAAAACTGTTTTTT. Protein product: CASSLGDRVREKLFF.

This clone was counted between two and nine times. This sequence joins TRBV10-1 and TRBJ1-6; 9 positions match TRBD1. With V trimmed by 8 bases and J by 15 bases, 11 bases remained unmatched. Per germline, CDR1 WNHNN and CDR2 SYGVQD (reference sequence). The CDR3 is made up of 13 amino acids. CDR3 DNA sequence: TGCGCCAGCTGGGACAGGGCCGAAAGGGACCTCCACTTT. It translates to CASWDRAERDLHF.

The chain is built from TRBV4-1 and TRBJ2-3; 14 bases are a match to TRBD2. The germline V gene encodes CDR1 MGHRA and CDR2 YSYEKL. This CDR3 is built from 18 residues. V lost 0 bases to trimming and J lost 5 bases; unmatched junction nucleotides: 7. CDR3 amino acids: CASSQEATSGGAVDTQYF. DNA for the CDR3: TGCGCCAGCAGCCAAGAGGCGACTAGCGGGGGGGCCGTAGATACGCAGTATTTT.

This sequence joins TRBV19 and TRBJ1-5; the D gene is possibly TRBD1 (6 bases). Trimming left V 5 bases short and J 4 bases short, with 18 bases between. This CDR3 has 16 amino acids. Germline CDR1 is LNHDA and CDR2 is SQIVND (reference sequence). The CDR3 sequence: CASSPLGAGLNQPQHF. CDR3 coding DNA: TGTGCCAGTAGTCCCCTGGGGGCAGGGCTTAATCAGCCCCAGCATTTT.

V gene TRBV18 combines with J gene TRBJ2-3, with TRBD2 matching 8 bases. CDR3 length: 14 residues. CDR1 and CDR2 (germline): KGHSH, LQKENI. The trim removed 6 bases at V and 1 base at J, leaving 3 bases unmatched. The CDR3 is CASSPAGGTDTQYF. In DNA, the CDR3 is TGTGCCAGCTCTCCAGCGGGGGGCACAGATACGCAGTATTTT.

This chain connects TRBV7-2 to TRBJ2-7; 7 bases map to TRBD1. This CDR3 contains 14 residues. Germline V gene data show CDR1 as SGHTA and CDR2 as FQGNSA. Trimming cost V 3 bases and J 2 bases; bases outside gene matches: 4. CDR3 sequence reads: CASSLRQGPYEQYF. The DNA for the CDR3 is TGTGCCAGCAGCTTGAGACAGGGACCCTACGAGCAGTACTTC. The whole variable domain, filled in from reference TRBV7-2 and TRBJ2-7, reads GAGVSQSPSNKVTEKGKDVELRCDPISGHTALYWYRQSLGQGLEFLIYFQGNSAPDKSGLPSDRFSAERTGGSVSTLTIQRTQQEDSAVYLCASSLRQGPYEQYFGPGTRLTVT.

The chain employs TRBV6-2 or TRBV6-3 and TRBJ2-7; D may be TRBD1 (5 bases). Germline assignment: CDR1 MNHEY and CDR2 SVGEGT. CDR3 length: 16 residues. Deletions cut 0 bases from V and 1 base from J, with 13 bases between. CDR3 nucleotide sequence: TGTGCCAGCAGTTACTCGAGCCGGGCAGGGTCCTACGAGCAGTACTTC. Its protein is CASSYSSRAGSYEQYF.

V usage is TRBV6-1 and J usage is TRBJ1-5; D gene unclear. The length of the CDR3 is 18 residues. CDR1 and CDR2 from the germline V gene are MNHNS and SASEGT. V was cut by 0 bases and J by 2 bases, with 17 bases left in between. The CDR3 sequence is CASSEAAGRAWGNQPQHF. The CDR3 bases are TGTGCCAGCAGTGAAGCGGCGGGGAGGGCTTGGGGCAATCAGCCCCAGCATTTT.

J is TRBJ1-2 and V is TRBV19; 7 bases are shared with TRBD1. After removal of 6 bases from V and 5 bases from J, the junction contained 6 bases not matched to a gene. The V gene's germline CDR1 is LNHDA and CDR2 SQIVND (reference sequence). The CDR3 totals 13 residues. The CDR3 loop reads CASSPNRGYGYTF. The CDR3 bases are TGTGCCAGTAGCCCGAACAGGGGTTATGGCTACACCTTC.

This clone has a single count. V and J are TRBV10-3 and TRBJ1-1; D unresolved. The CDR3 totals 16 residues. Looked up from germline, CDR1 is ENHRY and CDR2 is SYGVKD. Trimming pared 1 base from V and 2 bases from J, leaving 14 bases between. In DNA, the CDR3 is TGTGCCATCAGTGAGTTCGGATTCGGACTTAACACTGAAGCTTTCTTT. Its translation: CAISEFGFGLNTEAFF.

V is TRBV21-1 and J is TRBJ2-1; no check of the table's D call, TRBD1, against the DNA was made. TRBV21-1 is a known pseudogene. The CDR3 is 16 residues long. The CDR3, as DNA: TGTGCCAGCAGCAAAGGGGAGCAGGGGGCGTTCAATGAGCAGTTCTTC. Protein sequence: CASSKGEQGAFNEQFF.

This rearrangement joins TRBV15 to TRBJ1-5; a possible D gene is TRBD1 (6 bases). The V gene's germline CDR1 is LNHNV and CDR2 YYDKDF (reference sequence). Trimming left V 3 bases short and J 7 bases short, with 13 bases between. The CDR3 is 14 amino acids. As DNA, the CDR3 is TGTGCCACCAGCAGGGGAACAAGGGGGCAGCCCCAGCATTTT. It codes for CATSRGTRGQPQHF.

The V gene is TRBV11-3, the J gene TRBJ2-7, with 10 bases lining up with TRBD1. CDR1 SGHNT and CDR2 YENEEA come from the germline V gene. This CDR3 spans 16 amino acids. After removal of 4 bases from V and 6 bases from J, the junction contained 12 bases not matched to a gene. The CDR3 loop is CASSSPARTGGAEQYF. DNA for the CDR3: TGTGCCAGCAGCTCCCCTGCCCGGACAGGGGGGGCCGAGCAGTACTTC. The full variable domain, with the rest looked up from reference TRBV11-3 and TRBJ2-7, is EAGVVQSPRYKIIEKKQPVAFWCNPISGHNTLYWYLQNLGQGPELLIRYENEEAVDDSQLPKDRFSAERLKGVDSTLKIQPAELGDSAVYLCASSSPARTGGAEQYFGPGTRLTVT.

The count of this clone is one. V and J are TRBV18 and TRBJ1-1, with TRBD1 matching over 7 bases. This CDR3 spans 13 amino acids. Germline lookup yields CDR1 KGHSH and CDR2 LQKENI. Germline trimming cut 2 bases from V and 8 bases from J; bases unmatched to any gene: 5. CDR3 sequence: CASSPEQGLEAFF. DNA for the CDR3: TGTGCCAGCTCACCAGAACAGGGGCTGGAAGCTTTCTTT.

The chain uses TRBV4-3 and TRBJ2-2; TRBD1 matches at 10 bases. Looked up from germline, CDR1 is LGHNA and CDR2 is YSLEER. The CDR3 sequence is 15 residues long. Trimming took 8 bases from V and 6 from J; bases not matched to a gene: 9. The CDR3 region is CASAPGQGWAGELFF. CDR3 DNA sequence: TGCGCCAGCGCCCCGGGACAGGGGTGGGCCGGGGAGCTGTTTTTT.

This clone was seen a few times. CDR3 protein: CASSYRGEISPLHF. The CDR3 bases are TGTGCCAGCAGCTACAGGGGTGAGATTTCACCCCTCCACTTT. The rearrangement joins TRBV6-5 to TRBJ1-6; 7 bases line up with TRBD1. Germline loops: CDR1 MNHEY, CDR2 SVGAGI. The junction had 8 bases not matched to a gene; V was cut back by 6 bases and J by 9 bases. The CDR3 extends over 14 amino acids.

The chain is built from TRBV29-1 and TRBJ1-2, with TRBD1 matching 8 bases. CDR1 and CDR2 from the germline V gene are SQVTM and ANQGSEA. The CDR3 consists of 15 residues. Trimming took 1 base from V and 0 from J; bases not matched to a gene: 4. This CDR3 reads CSVEGDRQSNYGYTF. The CDR3 bases are TGCAGCGTTGAAGGGGACAGGCAATCTAACTATGGCTACACCTTC. The entire variable domain, with the rest obtained from reference TRBV29-1 and TRBJ1-2, is as follows: SAVISQKPSRDICQRGTSLTIQCQVDSQVTMMFWYRQQPGQSLTLIATANQGSEATYESGFVIDKFPISRPNLTFSTLTVSNMSPEDSSIYLCSVEGDRQSNYGYTFGSGTRLTVV.

This sequence joins TRBV28 and TRBJ1-5; 8 bases are a match to TRBD1. V shed 10 bases, J shed 5 bases, and the junction held 16 bases outside the gene matches. The CDR3 is made up of 16 amino acids. Germline CDR1 MDHEN, CDR2 SYDVKM. Here the CDR3 DNA reads TGTGCCATTCAGGGGGCGACTGGCCTACTGCATCAGCCCCAGCATTTT. Protein product: CAIQGATGLLHQPQHF.

This clone was detected once. The chain employs TRBV11-1 and TRBJ1-6, with 8 positions matching TRBD1. CDR1 and CDR2 (germline): SGHAT, FQDESV (reference sequence). The CDR3 contains 13 residues. V was pared by 5 bases and J by 8 bases, with 2 bases of the junction left unmatched. The CDR3 reads CASSQGADSPLHF. In nucleotides, the CDR3 is TGTGCCAGCAGCCAGGGGGCGGATTCACCCCTCCACTTT.

The rearrangement links TRBV2 to TRBJ1-1; D gene ambiguous. Trimming left V 7 bases short and J 1 base short, with 10 bases between. In germline, CDR1 is SNHLY, CDR2 FYNNEI. The CDR3 length is 13 residues. The CDR3 reads CASTKHPNTEAFF. CDR3 DNA: TGTGCCAGCACCAAACACCCGAACACTGAAGCTTTCTTT.

The chain uses TRBV5-3 and TRBJ2-7, with TRBD2 matching over 15 bases. TRBV5-3 carries the ORF label, with uncertain function. V lost 8 bases, J lost 3 bases, and 3 bases stayed unmatched. The CDR3 has 14 residues. The CDR3 here is CARRTSGGDYEQYF. The DNA for the CDR3 is TGTGCCAGGAGGACTAGCGGGGGGGACTACGAGCAGTACTTC.

The chain has TRBV5-8 and TRBJ2-2; 10 bases fit TRBD2. Trimming removed 8 bases from V and 4 bases from J; junction bases left unmatched: 5. The CDR3 sequence is 14 residues long. CDR1 SGHTS and CDR2 YDEGEE come from the germline V gene. The CDR3 DNA sequence: TGTGCCAGTCAGCGGGGGGGCAGCACCGGGGAGCTGTTTTTT. It codes for CASQRGGSTGELFF.

The J gene is TRBJ2-3, the V gene TRBV7-6; 9 bases fit TRBD2. This CDR3 region has 17 residues. The ends lost 5 bases at V and 0 bases at J; junction bases unmatched: 9. From germline, CDR1 is SGHVS and CDR2 FNYEAQ. CDR3 nucleotides: TGTGCCAGCAGCCCGGTGGGACTAGCCGCTAGCACAGATACGCAGTATTTT. It encodes CASSPVGLAASTDTQYF.

This clone showed up just a few times. This chain uses TRBV6-5 with TRBJ2-2; weak D call: TRBD2 (7 bases). The V gene lost 6 bases and the J gene lost 2 bases, with 10 bases spanning the gap. The CDR3 is 14 residues long. Germline lookup yields CDR1 MNHEY and CDR2 SVGAGI. The CDR3 nucleotides read TGTGCCAGCAGGTGGGGGGGCAACACCGGGGAGCTGTTTTTT. Protein: CASRWGGNTGELFF.

The chain uses TRBV28 and TRBJ1-2; maybe TRBD1 (6 bases). Germline V gene lookup returns CDR1 MDHEN and CDR2 SYDVKM. V was shortened by 1 base and J by 7 bases, with 19 bases between the two germline ends. The length of the CDR3 is 16 residues. Here the CDR3 DNA reads TGTGCCAGCAGTTTATCCCTACAGGGTTTCAGGCGTGGCTACACCTTC. As protein: CASSLSLQGFRRGYTF.

This sequence joins TRBV11-2 and TRBJ1-3; 9 bases are a match to TRBD1. V gave up 5 bases and J gave up 3 bases; unmatched junction bases: 8. Germline-derived CDR1 and CDR2 are SGHAT and FQNNGV. The CDR3 covers 16 residues. The CDR3 DNA reads TGTGCCAGCAGCCGCTTTGGGACAGGGATTGGAAACACCATATATTTT. Its protein is CASSRFGTGIGNTIYF.